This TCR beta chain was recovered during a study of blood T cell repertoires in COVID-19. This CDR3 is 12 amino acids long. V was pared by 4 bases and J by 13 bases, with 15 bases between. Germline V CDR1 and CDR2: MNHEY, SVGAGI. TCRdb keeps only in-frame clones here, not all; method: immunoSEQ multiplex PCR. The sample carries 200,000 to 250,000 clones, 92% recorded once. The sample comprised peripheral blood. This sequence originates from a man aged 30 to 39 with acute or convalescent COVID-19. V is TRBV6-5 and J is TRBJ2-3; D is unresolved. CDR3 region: CASSFLGVDEYF. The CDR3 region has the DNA TGTGCCAGCAGTTTTTTGGGCGTCGACGAGTATTTT.